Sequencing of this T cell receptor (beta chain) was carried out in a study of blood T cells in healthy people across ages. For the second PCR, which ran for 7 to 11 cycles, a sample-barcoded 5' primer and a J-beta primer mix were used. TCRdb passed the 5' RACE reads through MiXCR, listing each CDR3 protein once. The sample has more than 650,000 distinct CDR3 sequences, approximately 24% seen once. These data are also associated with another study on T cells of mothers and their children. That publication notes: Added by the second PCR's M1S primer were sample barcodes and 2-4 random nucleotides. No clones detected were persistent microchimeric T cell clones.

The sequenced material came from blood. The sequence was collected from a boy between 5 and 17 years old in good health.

The CDR3 here is CASSQGVAGLSYEQYF. CDR3 DNA: TGTGCCAGCAGCCAAGGAGTAGCGGGACTATCCTACGAGCAGTACTTC. This chain links TRBV3-1 with TRBJ2-7; 8 positions agree with TRBD2. Germline values: CDR1 LGHDT, CDR2 YNNKEL (reference sequence). V shed 1 base, J shed 1 base, and the junction held 6 bases outside the gene matches. The length of the CDR3 is 16 residues.